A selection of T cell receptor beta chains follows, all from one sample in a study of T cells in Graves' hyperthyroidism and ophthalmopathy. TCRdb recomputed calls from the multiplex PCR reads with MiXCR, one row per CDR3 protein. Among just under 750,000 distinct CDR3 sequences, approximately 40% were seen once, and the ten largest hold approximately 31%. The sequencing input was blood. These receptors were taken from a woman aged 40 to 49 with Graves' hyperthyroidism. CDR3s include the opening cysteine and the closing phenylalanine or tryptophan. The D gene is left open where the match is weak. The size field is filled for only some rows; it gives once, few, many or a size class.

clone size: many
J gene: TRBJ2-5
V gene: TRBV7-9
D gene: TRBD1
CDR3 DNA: TGTGCCAGCAGCCGAATACGGGACAGTCAAGAGACCCAGTACTTC
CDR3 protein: CASSRIRDSQETQYF

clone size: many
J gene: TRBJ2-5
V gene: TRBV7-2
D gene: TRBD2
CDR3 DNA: TGTGCCAGCAGCTTAATGGGACTAGTCTCCGAGACCCAGTACTTC
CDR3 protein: CASSLMGLVSETQYF

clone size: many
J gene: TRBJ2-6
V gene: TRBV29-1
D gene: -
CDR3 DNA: TGCAGCGTTGCCCAAAGGGTGCTCCCTGGGGCCAACGTCCTGACTTTC
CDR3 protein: CSVAQRVLPGANVLTF

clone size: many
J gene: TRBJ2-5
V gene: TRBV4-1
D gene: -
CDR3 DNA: TGCGCCAGCAGCCAAGATTGGGGGGAGAGGGGAGAGACCCAGTACTTC
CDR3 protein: CASSQDWGERGETQYF

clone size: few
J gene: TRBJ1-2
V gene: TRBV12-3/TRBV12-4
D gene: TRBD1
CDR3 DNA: TGTGCCAGCAGGAAAACGGGACAGGCGGACTATGGCTACACCTTC
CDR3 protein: CASRKTGQADYGYTF

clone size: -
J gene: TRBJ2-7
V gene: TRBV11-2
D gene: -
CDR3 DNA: TGTGCCAGCAGCCCCACAATGGCCTACGAGCAGTACTTC
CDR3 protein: CASSPTMAYEQYF

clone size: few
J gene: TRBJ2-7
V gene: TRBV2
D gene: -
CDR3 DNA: TGTGCCAGCAGTGAAGACGGATCCTACGGGCAGTACTTC
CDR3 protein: CASSEDGSYGQYF

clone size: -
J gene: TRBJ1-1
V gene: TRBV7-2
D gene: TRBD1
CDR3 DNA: TGTGCCAGCCAAAAGACGGGACAGGGGACCTCAGACACTGAAGCTTTCTTT
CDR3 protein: CASQKTGQGTSDTEAFF

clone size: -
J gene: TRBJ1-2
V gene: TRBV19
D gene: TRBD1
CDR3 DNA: TGTGCCGACTACAGGGGCTACTATGGCTACACCTTC
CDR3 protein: CADYRGYYGYTF

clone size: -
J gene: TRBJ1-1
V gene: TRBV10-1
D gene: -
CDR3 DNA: TGCGCCAGCAGTGAGTCAGGTGGGGCCTCTGAAGCTTTCTTT
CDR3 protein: CASSESGGASEAFF

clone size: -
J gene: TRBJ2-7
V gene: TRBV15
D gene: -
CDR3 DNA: TGTGCCACCAGCAGGGAGACCGGGACACAAACCTACGAGCAGTACTTC
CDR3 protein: CATSRETGTQTYEQYF

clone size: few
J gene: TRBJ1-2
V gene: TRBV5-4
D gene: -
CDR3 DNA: TGTGCCAGCAGCTTGGGGACCCCAGTAATAGGCTACACCTTC
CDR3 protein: CASSLGTPVIGYTF

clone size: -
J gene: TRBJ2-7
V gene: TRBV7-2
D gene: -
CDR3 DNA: TGTGCCAGCGGCGCGCAAAGGACAAACTACGAGCAGTACTTC
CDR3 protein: CASGAQRTNYEQYF

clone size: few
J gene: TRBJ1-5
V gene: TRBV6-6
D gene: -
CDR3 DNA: TGTGCCAGCAGTTACTTCGGGTCTAGCAATCAGCCCCAGCATTTT
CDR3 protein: CASSYFGSSNQPQHF

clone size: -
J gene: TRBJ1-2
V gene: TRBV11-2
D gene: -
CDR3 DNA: TGTGCCAGCAGCTTAACCCGGACCGTTGTAGACACCTTC
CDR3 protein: CASSLTRTVVDTF

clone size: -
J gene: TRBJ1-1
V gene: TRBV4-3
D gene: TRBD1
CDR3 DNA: TGCGCCAGCAGCCAAGGATTTACAGGGGACACTGAAGCTTTCTTT
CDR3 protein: CASSQGFTGDTEAFF

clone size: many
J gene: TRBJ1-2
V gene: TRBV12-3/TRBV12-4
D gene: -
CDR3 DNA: TGTGCCAGCAGTCCGGACTGGACAGCATATGGCTACACCTTC
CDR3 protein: CASSPDWTAYGYTF

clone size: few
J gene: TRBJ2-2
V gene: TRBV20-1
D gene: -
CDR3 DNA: TGCAGTGCTCGAGCCCCGGACGGGGAGCTGTTTTTT
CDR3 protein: CSARAPDGELFF

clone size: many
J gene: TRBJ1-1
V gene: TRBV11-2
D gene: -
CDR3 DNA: TGTGCCAGCAGCTTAAGACCCGGGAACACTGAAGCTTTCTTT
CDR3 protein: CASSLRPGNTEAFF

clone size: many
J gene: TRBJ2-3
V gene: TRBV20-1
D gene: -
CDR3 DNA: TGCAGTGCTAGCGGATCCTTATGGGGGGCATCAGATACGCAGTATTTT
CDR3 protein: CSASGSLWGASDTQYF

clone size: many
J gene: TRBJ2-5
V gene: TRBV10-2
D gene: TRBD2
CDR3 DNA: TGCGCCAGCAGTGAGGGACTAGGCGGGTGGGAGGCCCAGTACTTC
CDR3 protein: CASSEGLGGWEAQYF

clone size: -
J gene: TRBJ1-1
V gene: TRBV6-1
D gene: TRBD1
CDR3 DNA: TGTGCCAGCAGAACGGGGACAGGGGGCAGGACTGAAGCTTTCTTT
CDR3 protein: CASRTGTGGRTEAFF

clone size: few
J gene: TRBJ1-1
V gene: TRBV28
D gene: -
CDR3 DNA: TGTGCCAGCAGTTTAAGCCGGAGGGCTTTCTTT
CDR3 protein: CASSLSRRAFF